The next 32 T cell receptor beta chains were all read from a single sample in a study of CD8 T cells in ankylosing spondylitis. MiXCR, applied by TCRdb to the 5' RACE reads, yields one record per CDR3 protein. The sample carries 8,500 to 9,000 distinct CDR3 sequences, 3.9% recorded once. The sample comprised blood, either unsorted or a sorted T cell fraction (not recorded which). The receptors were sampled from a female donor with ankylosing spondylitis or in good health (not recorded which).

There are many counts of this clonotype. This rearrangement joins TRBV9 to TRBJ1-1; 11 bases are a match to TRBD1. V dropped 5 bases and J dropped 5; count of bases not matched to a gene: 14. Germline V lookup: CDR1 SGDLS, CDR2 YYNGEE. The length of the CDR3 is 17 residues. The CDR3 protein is CASSLGQGVGSYTEAFF. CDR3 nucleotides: TGTGCCAGCAGTTTGGGACAGGGGGTGGGGTCGTATACTGAAGCTTTCTTT.

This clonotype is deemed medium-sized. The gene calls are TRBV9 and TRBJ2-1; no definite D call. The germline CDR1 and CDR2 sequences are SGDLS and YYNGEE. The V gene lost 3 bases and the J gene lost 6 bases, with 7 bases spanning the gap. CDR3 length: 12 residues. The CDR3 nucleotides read TGTGCCAGCAGCGGGTGGTTCAATGAGCAGTTCTTC. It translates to CASSGWFNEQFF.

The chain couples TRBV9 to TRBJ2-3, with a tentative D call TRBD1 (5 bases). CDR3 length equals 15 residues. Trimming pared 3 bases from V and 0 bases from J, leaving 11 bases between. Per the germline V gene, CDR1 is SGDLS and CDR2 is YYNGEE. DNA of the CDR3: TGTGCCAGCAGCGAAGGGGAAACTAGCACAGATACGCAGTATTTT. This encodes CASSEGETSTDTQYF.

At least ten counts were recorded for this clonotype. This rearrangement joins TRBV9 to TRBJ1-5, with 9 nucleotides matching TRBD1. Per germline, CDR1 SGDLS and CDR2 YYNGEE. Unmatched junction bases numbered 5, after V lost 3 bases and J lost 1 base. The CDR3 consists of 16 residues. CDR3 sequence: CASSGIQGASNQPQHF. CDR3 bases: TGTGCCAGCAGCGGAATACAGGGGGCGAGCAATCAGCCCCAGCATTTT. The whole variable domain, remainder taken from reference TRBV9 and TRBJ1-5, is DSGVTQTPKHLITATGQRVTLRCSPRSGDLSVYWYQQSLDQGLQFLIQYYNGEERAKGNILERFSAQQFPDLHSELNLSSLELGDSALYFCASSGIQGASNQPQHFGDGTRLSIL.

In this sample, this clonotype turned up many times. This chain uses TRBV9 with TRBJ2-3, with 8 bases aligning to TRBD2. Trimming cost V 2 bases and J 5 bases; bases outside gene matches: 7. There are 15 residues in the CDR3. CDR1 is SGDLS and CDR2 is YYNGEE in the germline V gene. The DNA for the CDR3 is TGTGCCAGCAGCGTGAGAGAGACTAGCGTAGATACGCAGTATTTT. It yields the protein CASSVRETSVDTQYF. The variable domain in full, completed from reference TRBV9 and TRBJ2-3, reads DSGVTQTPKHLITATGQRVTLRCSPRSGDLSVYWYQQSLDQGLQFLIQYYNGEERAKGNILERFSAQQFPDLHSELNLSSLELGDSALYFCASSVRETSVDTQYFGPGTRLTVL.

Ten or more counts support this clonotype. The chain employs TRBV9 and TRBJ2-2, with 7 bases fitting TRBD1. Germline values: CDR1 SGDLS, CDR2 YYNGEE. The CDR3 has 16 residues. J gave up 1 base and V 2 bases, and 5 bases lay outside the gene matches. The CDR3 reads CASSVNRGGNTGELFF. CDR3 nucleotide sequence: TGTGCCAGCAGCGTCAACAGGGGCGGGAACACCGGGGAGCTGTTTTTT.

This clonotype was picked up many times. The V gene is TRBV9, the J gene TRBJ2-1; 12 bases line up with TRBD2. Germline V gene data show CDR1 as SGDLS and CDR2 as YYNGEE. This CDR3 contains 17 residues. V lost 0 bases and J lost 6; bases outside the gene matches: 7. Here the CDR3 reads CASSVGLAGGPSNEQFF. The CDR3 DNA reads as TGTGCCAGCAGCGTAGGTCTAGCGGGGGGGCCCAGCAATGAGCAGTTCTTC.

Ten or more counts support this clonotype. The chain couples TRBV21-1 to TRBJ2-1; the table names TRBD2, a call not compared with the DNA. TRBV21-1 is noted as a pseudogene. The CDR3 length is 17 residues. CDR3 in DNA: TGTGCCAGCAGCATGAAAGCGGGGAGTCCTACCTACAATGAGCAGTTCTTC. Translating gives CASSMKAGSPTYNEQFF.

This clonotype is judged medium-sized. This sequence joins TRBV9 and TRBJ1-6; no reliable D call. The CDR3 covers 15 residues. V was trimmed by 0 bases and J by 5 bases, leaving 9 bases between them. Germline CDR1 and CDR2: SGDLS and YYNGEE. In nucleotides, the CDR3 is TGTGCCAGCAGCGTAGTAGAGGGCAATAATTCACCCCTCCACTTT. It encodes CASSVVEGNNSPLHF.

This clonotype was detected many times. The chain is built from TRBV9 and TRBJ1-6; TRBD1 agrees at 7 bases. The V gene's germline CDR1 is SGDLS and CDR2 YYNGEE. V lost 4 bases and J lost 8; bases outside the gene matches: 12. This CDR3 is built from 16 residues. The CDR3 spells CASSSGGWTADSPLHF. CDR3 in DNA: TGTGCCAGCAGCTCAGGGGGTTGGACAGCTGATTCACCCCTCCACTTT.

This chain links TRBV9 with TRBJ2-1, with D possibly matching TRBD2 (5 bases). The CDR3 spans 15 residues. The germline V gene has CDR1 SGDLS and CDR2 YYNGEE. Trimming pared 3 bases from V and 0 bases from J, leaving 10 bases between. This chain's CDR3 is CASSESGSSYNEQFF. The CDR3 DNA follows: TGTGCCAGCAGCGAAAGCGGTAGCTCCTACAATGAGCAGTTCTTC.

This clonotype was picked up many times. The chain's CDR3 is CASSVERGVRTGELFF. DNA for the CDR3: TGTGCCAGCAGCGTAGAAAGGGGAGTAAGGACCGGGGAGCTGTTTTTT. V usage is TRBV9 and J usage is TRBJ2-2, with D perhaps assigned TRBD1 or TRBD2 (5 bases each). The CDR3 has 16 residues. Germline CDR1 is SGDLS and CDR2 is YYNGEE. The V gene lost 0 bases and the J gene lost 5 bases, with 14 bases spanning the gap.

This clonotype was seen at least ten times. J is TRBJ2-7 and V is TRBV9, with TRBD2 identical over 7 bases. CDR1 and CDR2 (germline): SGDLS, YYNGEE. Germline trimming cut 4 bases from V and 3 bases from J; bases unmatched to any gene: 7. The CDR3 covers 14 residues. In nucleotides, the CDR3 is TGTGCCAGCAGCCCCGGGCAGCGGGGCTACGAGCAGTACTTC. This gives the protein CASSPGQRGYEQYF.

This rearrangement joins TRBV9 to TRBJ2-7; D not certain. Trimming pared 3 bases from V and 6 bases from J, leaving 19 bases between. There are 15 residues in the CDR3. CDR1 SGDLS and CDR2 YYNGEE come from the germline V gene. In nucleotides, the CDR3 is TGTGCCAGCAGCGCGTCTTTGGGTGCCCCTGGCGAGCAGTACTTC. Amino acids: CASSASLGAPGEQYF.

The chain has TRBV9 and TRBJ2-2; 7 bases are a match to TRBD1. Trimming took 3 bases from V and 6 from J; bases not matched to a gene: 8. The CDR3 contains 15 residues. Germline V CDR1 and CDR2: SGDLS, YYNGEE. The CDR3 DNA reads TGTGCCAGCAGCGCCCGTACAGGGGTGCCCGGGGAGCTGTTTTTT. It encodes CASSARTGVPGELFF.

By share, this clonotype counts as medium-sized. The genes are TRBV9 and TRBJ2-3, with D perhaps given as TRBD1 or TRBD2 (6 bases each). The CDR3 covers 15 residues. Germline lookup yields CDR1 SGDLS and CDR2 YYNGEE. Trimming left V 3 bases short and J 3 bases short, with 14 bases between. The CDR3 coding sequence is TGTGCCAGCAGCGAAGGAGGGGGGTGGACAGATACGCAGTATTTT. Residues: CASSEGGGWTDTQYF.

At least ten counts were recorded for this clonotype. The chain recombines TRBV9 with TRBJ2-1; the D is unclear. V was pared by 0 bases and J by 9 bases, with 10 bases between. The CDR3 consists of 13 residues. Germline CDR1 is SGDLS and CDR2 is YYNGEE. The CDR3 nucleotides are TGTGCCAGCAGCGTAGGAGGTGGCGGTGAGCAGTTCTTC. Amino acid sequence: CASSVGGGGEQFF.

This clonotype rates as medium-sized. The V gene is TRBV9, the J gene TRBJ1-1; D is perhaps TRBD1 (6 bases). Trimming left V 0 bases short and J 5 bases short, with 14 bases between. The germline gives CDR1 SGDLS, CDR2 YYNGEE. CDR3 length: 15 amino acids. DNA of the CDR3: TGTGCCAGCAGCGTAGGTCGCGGGGGGCGGACTGAAGCTTTCTTT. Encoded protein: CASSVGRGGRTEAFF.

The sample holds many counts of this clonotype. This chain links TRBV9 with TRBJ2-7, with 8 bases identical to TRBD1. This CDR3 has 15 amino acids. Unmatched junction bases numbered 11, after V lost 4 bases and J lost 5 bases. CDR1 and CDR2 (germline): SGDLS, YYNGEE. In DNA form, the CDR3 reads TGTGCCAGCAGCCCCGGAGGACAGGGTATCCACGAGCAGTACTTC. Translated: CASSPGGQGIHEQYF.

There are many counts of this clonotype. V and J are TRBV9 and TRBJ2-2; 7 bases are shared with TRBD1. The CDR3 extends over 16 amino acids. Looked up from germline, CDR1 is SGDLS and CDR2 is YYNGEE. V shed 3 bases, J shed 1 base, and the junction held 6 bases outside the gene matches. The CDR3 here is CASSASGTENTGELFF. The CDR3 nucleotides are TGTGCCAGCAGCGCTTCCGGGACAGAGAACACCGGGGAGCTGTTTTTT. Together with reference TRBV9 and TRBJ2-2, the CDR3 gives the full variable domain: DSGVTQTPKHLITATGQRVTLRCSPRSGDLSVYWYQQSLDQGLQFLIQYYNGEERAKGNILERFSAQQFPDLHSELNLSSLELGDSALYFCASSASGTENTGELFFGEGSRLTVL.

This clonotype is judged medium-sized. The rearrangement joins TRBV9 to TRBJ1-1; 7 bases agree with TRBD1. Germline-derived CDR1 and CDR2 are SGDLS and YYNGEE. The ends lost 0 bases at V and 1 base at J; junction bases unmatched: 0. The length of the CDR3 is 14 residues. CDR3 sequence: CASSVGDRNTEAFF. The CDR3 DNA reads TGTGCCAGCAGCGTAGGGGACAGGAACACTGAAGCTTTCTTT. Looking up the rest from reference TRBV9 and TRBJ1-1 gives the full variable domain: DSGVTQTPKHLITATGQRVTLRCSPRSGDLSVYWYQQSLDQGLQFLIQYYNGEERAKGNILERFSAQQFPDLHSELNLSSLELGDSALYFCASSVGDRNTEAFFGQGTRLTVV.

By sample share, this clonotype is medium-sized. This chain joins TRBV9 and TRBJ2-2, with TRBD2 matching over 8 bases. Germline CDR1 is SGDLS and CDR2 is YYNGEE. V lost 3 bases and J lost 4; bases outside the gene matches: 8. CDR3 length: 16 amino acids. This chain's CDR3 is CASSAAGLGGTGELFF. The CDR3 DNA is TGTGCCAGCAGCGCCGCGGGACTAGGAGGCACCGGGGAGCTGTTTTTT.

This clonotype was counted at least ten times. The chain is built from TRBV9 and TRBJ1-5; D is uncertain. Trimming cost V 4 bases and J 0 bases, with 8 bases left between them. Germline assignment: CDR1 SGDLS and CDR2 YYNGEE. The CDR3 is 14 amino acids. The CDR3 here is CASSLDTSNQPQHF. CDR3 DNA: TGTGCCAGCAGCCTTGACACTAGCAATCAGCCCCAGCATTTT.

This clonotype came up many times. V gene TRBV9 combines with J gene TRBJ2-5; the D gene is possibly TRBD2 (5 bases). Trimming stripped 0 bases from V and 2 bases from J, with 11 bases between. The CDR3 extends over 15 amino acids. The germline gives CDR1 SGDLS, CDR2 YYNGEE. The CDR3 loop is CASSVAPLEQETQYF. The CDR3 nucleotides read TGTGCCAGCAGCGTAGCCCCACTAGAACAAGAGACCCAGTACTTC.

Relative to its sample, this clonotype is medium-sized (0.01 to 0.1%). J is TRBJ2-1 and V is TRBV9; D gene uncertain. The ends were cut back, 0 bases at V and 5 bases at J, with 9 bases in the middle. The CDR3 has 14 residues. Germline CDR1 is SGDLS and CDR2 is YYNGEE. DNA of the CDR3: TGTGCCAGCAGCGTAGAGGGCACCCACAATGAGCAGTTCTTC. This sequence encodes CASSVEGTHNEQFF.

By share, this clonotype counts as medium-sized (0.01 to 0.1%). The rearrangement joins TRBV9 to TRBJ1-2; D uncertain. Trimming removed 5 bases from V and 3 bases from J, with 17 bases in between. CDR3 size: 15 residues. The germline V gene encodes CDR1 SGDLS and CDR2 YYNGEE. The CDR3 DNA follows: TGTGCCAGCAGACCAGTAGGTGAGAAAGACTATGGCTACACCTTC. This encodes CASRPVGEKDYGYTF.

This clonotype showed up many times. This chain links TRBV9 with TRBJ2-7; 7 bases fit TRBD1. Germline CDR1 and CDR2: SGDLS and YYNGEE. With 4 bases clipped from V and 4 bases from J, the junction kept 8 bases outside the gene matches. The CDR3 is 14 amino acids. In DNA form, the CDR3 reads TGTGCCAGCAGCCCCTGGGACAGCCAATACGAGCAGTACTTC. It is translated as CASSPWDSQYEQYF.

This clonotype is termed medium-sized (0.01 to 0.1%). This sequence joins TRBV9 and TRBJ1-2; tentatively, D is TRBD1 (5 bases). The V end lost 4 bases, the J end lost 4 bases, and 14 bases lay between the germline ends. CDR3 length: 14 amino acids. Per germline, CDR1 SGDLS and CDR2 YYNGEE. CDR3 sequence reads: CASSTSRGGYGYTF. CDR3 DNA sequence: TGTGCCAGCAGCACTTCAAGGGGTGGCTATGGCTACACCTTC.

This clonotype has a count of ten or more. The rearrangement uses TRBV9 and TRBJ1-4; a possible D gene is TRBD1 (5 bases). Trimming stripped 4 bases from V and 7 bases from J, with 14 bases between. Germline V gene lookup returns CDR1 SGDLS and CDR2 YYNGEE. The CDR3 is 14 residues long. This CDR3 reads CASSTRGVGEKLFF. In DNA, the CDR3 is TGTGCCAGCAGCACAAGGGGCGTAGGTGAAAAACTGTTTTTT.

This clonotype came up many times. The CDR3 DNA reads as TGTGCCAGCAGCGTAGAATGGGGTATGCAAGAGACCCAGTACTTC. Amino acid sequence: CASSVEWGMQETQYF. The genes are TRBV9 and TRBJ2-5; D uncertain. Germline V CDR1 and CDR2: SGDLS, YYNGEE. This CDR3 is built from 15 residues. Trimming removed 0 bases at V and 2 bases at J, with 11 bases between. Supplemented by reference TRBV9 and TRBJ2-5, the full variable domain reads DSGVTQTPKHLITATGQRVTLRCSPRSGDLSVYWYQQSLDQGLQFLIQYYNGEERAKGNILERFSAQQFPDLHSELNLSSLELGDSALYFCASSVEWGMQETQYFGPGTRLLVL.

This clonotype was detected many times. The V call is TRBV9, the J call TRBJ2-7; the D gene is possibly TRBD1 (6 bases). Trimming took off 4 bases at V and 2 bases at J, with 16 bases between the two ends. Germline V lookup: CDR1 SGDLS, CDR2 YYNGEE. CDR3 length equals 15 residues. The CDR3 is CASSPGQLYPYEQYF. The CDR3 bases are TGTGCCAGCAGCCCCGGACAGCTCTACCCCTACGAGCAGTACTTC.

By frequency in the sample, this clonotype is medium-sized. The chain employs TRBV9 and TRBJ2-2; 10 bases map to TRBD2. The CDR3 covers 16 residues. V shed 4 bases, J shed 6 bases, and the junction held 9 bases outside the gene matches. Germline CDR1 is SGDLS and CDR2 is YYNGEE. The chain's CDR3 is CASSLRQRGGAGELFF. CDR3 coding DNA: TGTGCCAGCAGCCTAAGACAGCGGGGGGGGGCCGGGGAGCTGTTTTTT.